This TCR beta chain emerged from a study of T cell clones after liver transplantation. The wider study: Immunosuppression withdrawal was tried within 2 years after liver transplantation in this trial. TCRbeta sequencing after a pre-transplant mixed lymphocyte reaction identified graft-donor-reactive clones, later tracked in post-transplant blood. Samples came pre-transplant, pre-randomization before withdrawal, and post-randomization after withdrawal ended.

Profiled with immunoSEQ multiplex PCR; TCRdb holds only in-frame clones, not every one. The data show 70,000 to 95,000 clones, roughly 80% seen once. Sorting of unstimulated PBMCs yielded separate CD3+CD4+ and CD3+CD8+ fractions. Sequencing used CD4+ T cells from blood, obtained at the 22-month timepoint. This sequence originates from a human patient who received a liver transplant. Some of these T cells may belong to the graft donor.

DNA of the CDR3: TGCGCCAGCAGCAGGAGGGACACTGAAGCTTTCTTT. It yields the protein CASSRRDTEAFF. V and J are TRBV4-3 and TRBJ1-1; D not certain. V lost 5 bases, J lost 3 bases, and 7 bases lay in between. The CDR3 totals 12 residues. Germline lookup yields CDR1 LGHNA and CDR2 YSLEER.